This T cell receptor beta chain was observed in a study of blood T cell repertoires in COVID-19 (TCRdb year 2020). In the study overall: The collaborator samples originated in the United States, Italy and Spain and spanned the acute and convalescent phases of COVID-19. The samples were drawn from the first 160 participants of the ongoing ImmuneRACE study and from about 1,200 subjects provided by 6 global collaborators. The prospective study material was composed of cDNA or gDNA derived from T cells, B-cell-depleted T cells, or PBMCs. A de-identified subject ID, COVID-19 status, age in years and sex were almost always included in the sample metadata. Subjects who had been exposed to COVID-19, were actively infected with it, or had recovered from it provided the deeply sampled blood TCRbeta repertoires that made up the dataset. The repertoires were released in a freely available public database intended as a resource for research on the immune response to SARS-CoV-2. Where HLA class I and class II types were available, the types were taken from metadata supplied by the sample provider, not from assay-based typing.

This clone was seen just once. No cognate antigen has been identified for it. Per-nucleotide qualities are absent, and no much larger clonotype sits a single base away. TCRbeta CDR3 regions were amplified from genomic DNA by means of the immunoSEQ Assay, a bias-controlled multiplex PCR. Concerning the study's data processing: Within the assay, amplification of reference gene primers was used to estimate how many nucleated cells each sample contained. To quantify the absolute abundance of each unique TCRbeta CDR3 rearrangement, sequence reads were collapsed and filtered. For each sample, productive Simpson clonality was calculated as the square root of Simpson's diversity index across productive rearrangements. Here the immuneACCESS table is served through TCRdb, limited to in-frame sequences with V and J called. Missing clones are a known gap in these copies; in checked studies unresolved V genes cover under half, and the rest lacks a known reason. V and J calls plus clone size are reproduced from that table; the DNA served to infer D and trimming. In all, the sample holds around 390,000 clones, and approximately 87% of those were seen once. The ten largest clonotypes hold roughly 9.4% of the sample.

General study outcomes and caveats: Clinical and demographic metadata were provided uncurated, with the amount varying by source and participant.

In the prospective study, participants were 18 to 89 years old, resided in 20 to 30 geographic areas of the United States, and were enrolled through a virtual design. In the prospective study, cohorts were assigned on the basis of participant-reported clinical history obtained from a screening survey and a study questionnaire. For ImmuneRACE Cohort 3, a participant was defined as recovered based on two consecutive negative NP/OP PCR tests, clearance by a healthcare professional, or resolution of symptoms. In the prospective study, whole blood, serum and a nasopharyngeal or oropharyngeal swab were collected from each participant by mobile phlebotomists. Over a roughly 2-month period, participants in the prospective study had the option of providing additional blood draws and questionnaires. Blood samples from the prospective study were shipped frozen or at room temperature prior to DNA extraction.

CDR3 length: 17 amino acids, cysteine to phenylalanine. Just CDR3 DNA is preserved here, 51 bases in frame from base 1. Compared with germline, V lacks 1 base and J lacks 4 bases; bases without a gene match: 7. According to the germline V gene, CDR1 reads SGHAT and CDR2 reads FQNNGV. Material for sequencing was PBMCs or T cells enriched from blood (not recorded which). This receptor was taken from a woman aged 45-65 years who had recovered from COVID-19. The sequence joins TRBV11-2 to TRBJ2-3, with 11 bases in between that match TRBD2. The CDR3 region reads CASSLVSSGGFSDTQYF. The DNA sequence is as follows: TGTGCCAGCAGCTTAGTGTCTAGCGGGGGGTTCTCAGATACGCAGTATTTT.